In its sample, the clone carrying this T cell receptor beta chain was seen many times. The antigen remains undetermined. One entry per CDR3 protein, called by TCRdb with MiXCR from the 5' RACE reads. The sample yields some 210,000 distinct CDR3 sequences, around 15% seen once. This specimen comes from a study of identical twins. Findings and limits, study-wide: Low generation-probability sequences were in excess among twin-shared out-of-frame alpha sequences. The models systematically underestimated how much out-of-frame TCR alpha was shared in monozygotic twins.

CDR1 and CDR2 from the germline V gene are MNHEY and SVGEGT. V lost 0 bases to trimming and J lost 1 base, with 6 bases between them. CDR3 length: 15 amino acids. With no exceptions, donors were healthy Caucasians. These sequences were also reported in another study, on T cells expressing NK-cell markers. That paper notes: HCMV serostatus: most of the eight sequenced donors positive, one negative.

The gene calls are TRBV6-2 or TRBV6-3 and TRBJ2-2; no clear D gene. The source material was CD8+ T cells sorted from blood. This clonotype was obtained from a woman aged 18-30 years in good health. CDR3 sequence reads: CASSYSAENTGELFF. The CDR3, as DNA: TGTGCCAGCAGTTACTCTGCAGAGAACACCGGGGAGCTGTTTTTT.